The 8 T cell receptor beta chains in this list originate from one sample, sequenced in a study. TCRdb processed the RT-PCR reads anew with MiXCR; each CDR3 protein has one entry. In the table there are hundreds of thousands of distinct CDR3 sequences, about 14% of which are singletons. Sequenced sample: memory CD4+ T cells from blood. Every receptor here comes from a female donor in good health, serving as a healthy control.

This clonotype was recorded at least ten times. This CDR3 is CASSHQKDFEQYF. The CDR3 DNA sequence: TGTGCCAGCAGCCATCAAAAGGACTTCGAGCAGTACTTC. The V call is TRBV4-2, the J call TRBJ2-7; a possible D gene is TRBD2 (5 bases). V gave up 3 bases and J gave up 6 bases, with 12 bases separating them. From germline, CDR1 is LGHNA and CDR2 YNFKEQ. The CDR3 loop spans 13 amino acids.

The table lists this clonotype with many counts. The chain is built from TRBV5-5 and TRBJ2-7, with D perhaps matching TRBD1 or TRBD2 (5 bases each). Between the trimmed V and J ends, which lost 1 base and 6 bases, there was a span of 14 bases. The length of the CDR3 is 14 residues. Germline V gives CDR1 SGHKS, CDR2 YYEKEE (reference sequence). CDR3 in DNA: TGTGCCAGCAGCTTGATCCAGGGAGTCACCGAGCAGTACTTC. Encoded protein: CASSLIQGVTEQYF.

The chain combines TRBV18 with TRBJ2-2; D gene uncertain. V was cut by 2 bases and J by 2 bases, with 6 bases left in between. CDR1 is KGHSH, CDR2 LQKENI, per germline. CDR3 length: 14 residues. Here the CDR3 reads CASSPNDNTGELFF. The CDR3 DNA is TGTGCCAGCTCACCAAACGACAACACCGGGGAGCTGTTTTTT.

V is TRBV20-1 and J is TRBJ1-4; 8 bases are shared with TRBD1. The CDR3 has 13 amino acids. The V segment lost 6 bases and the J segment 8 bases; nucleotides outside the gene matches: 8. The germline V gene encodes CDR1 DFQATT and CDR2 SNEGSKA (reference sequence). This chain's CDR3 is CSAADRGGEKLFF. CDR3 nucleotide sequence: TGCAGTGCCGCAGACAGGGGTGGGGAAAAACTGTTTTTT.

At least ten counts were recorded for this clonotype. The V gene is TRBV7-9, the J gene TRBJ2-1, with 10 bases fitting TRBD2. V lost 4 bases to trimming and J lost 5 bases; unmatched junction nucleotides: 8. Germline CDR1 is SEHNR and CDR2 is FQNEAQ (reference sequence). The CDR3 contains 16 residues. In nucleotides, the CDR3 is TGTGCCAGCAGCTCCCCTAGCGGGAGTCGGCACAATGAGCAGTTCTTC. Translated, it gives CASSSPSGSRHNEQFF.

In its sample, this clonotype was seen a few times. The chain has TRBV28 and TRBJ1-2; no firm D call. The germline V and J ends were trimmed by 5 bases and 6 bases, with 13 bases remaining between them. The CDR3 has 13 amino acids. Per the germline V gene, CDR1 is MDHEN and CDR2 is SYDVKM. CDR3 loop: CASSQQWGDGYTF. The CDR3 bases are TGTGCCAGCAGTCAACAGTGGGGAGATGGCTACACCTTC.

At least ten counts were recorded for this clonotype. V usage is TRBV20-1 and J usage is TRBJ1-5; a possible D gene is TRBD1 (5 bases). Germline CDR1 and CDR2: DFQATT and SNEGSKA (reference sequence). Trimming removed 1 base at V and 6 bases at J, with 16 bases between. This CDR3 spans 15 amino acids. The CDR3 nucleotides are TGCAGTGCTAGAGTTCGGGGGAGACGAGGTCAGCCCCAGCATTTT. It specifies CSARVRGRRGQPQHF.

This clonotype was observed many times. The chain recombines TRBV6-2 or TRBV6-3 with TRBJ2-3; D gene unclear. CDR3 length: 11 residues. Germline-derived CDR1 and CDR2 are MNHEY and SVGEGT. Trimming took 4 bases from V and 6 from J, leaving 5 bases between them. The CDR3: CASSWMDTQYF. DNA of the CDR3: TGTGCCAGCAGTTGGATGGATACGCAGTATTTT.